This T cell receptor (beta chain) appears in the sequencing data of a study of cytomegalovirus exposure and HLA in healthy donors. The germline V gene has CDR1 SNHLY and CDR2 FYNNEI. The CDR3 loop spans 16 amino acids. The trim removed 10 bases at V and 0 bases at J, leaving 9 bases unmatched. Produced via immunoSEQ multiplex PCR; TCRdb's table is partial and in-frame only. Of about 220,000 clones in the sample, roughly 84% are singletons; the top ten hold roughly an eighth. Concerning this clone: Antigen unknown.

Study outcomes and limitations: There were under 200 TCR beta chains listed as cytomegalovirus-associated.

The sequenced material came from PBMCs. This sequence was found in a woman in her twenties or thirties in good health and CMV-seropositive. The rearrangement joins TRBV2 to TRBJ2-1, with TRBD2 matching 10 bases. In nucleotides, the CDR3 is TGTGCCATCCGGGGACTAGCGAAAACCTCCTACAATGAGCAGTTCTTC. It encodes CAIRGLAKTSYNEQFF.